This T cell receptor beta chain was documented in a study of identical twins. This CDR3 is built from 18 residues. Germline CDR1 and CDR2: WSHSY and SAAADI. The ends lost 0 bases at V and 3 bases at J; junction bases unmatched: 8. A note on this clonotype: Its cognate antigen is unknown.

TCRdb analysed the 5' RACE reads with MiXCR anew, one entry per CDR3 protein. The data show 400,000 or so distinct CDR3 sequences, with approximately 8.8% seen just once and around 8.6% held by the top ten. General study points: Within cord blood, abundant beta clonotypes carried fewer insertions, but memory repertoires showed no such trend.

This chain links TRBV10-2 with TRBJ2-5; 12 bases fit TRBD2. The sequence was obtained from a woman in her fifties or sixties in good health. Sequencing used naive T cells sorted from blood. Here the CDR3 DNA reads TGCGCCAGCAGTGAGTCAACACTAGCGGGAGGTTTAGAAGAGACCCAGTACTTC. This sequence encodes CASSESTLAGGLEETQYF.